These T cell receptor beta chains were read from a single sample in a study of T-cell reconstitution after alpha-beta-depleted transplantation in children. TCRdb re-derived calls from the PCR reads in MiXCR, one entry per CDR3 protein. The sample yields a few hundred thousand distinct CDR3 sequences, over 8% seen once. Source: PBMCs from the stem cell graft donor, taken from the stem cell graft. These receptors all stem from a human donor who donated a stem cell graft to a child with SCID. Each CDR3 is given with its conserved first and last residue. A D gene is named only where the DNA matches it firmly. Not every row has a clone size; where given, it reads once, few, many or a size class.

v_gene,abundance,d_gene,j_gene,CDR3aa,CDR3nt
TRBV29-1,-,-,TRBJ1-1,CSVVENGVGAFF,TGCAGCGTTGTTGAGAACGGGGTCGGAGCTTTCTTT
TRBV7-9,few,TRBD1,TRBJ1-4,CASSAIQGSNEKLFF,TGTGCCAGCAGCGCCATACAGGGGTCTAATGAAAAACTGTTTTTT
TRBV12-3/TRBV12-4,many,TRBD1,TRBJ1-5,CASRRTGVPSQPQHF,TGTGCCAGCAGACGGACAGGTGTACCCAGTCAGCCCCAGCATTTT
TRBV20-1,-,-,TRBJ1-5,CSATGQGNQPQHF,TGCAGTGCTACGGGGCAGGGCAATCAGCCCCAGCATTTT
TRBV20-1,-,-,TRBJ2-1,CSALGAEQFF,TGCAGTGCCCTCGGAGCTGAGCAGTTCTTC
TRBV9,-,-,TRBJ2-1,CASSVQTGGTYNEQFF,TGTGCCAGCAGCGTTCAAACGGGGGGCACCTACAATGAGCAGTTCTTC
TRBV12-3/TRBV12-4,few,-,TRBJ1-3,CASTKGVPGNTIYF,TGTGCCAGCACGAAAGGGGTGCCTGGAAACACCATATATTTT
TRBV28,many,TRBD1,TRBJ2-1,CASKSGGRYEQFF,TGTGCCAGCAAATCAGGGGGCAGGTATGAGCAGTTCTTC
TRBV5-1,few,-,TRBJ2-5,CASNRETLGETQYF,TGCGCCAGCAACAGGGAGACCCTTGGGGAGACCCAGTACTTC
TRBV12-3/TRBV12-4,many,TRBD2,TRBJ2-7,CASSSRAGLAVIRSYEQYF,TGTGCCAGCAGTTCGAGAGCCGGACTAGCGGTAATACGCTCCTACGAGCAGTACTTC
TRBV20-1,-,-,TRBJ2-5,CSALGVGSETQYF,TGCAGTGCTCTCGGAGTGGGGTCGGAGACCCAGTACTTC
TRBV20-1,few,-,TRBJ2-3,CSAHGTRTDTQYF,TGCAGTGCCCACGGGACCCGCACAGATACGCAGTATTTT
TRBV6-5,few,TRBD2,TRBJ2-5,CASSYSMQRGVETQYF,TGTGCCAGCAGTTACTCTATGCAGCGGGGAGTGGAGACCCAGTACTTC
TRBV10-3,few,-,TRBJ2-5,CAISGGQETQYF,TGTGCCATCAGCGGCGGTCAAGAGACCCAGTACTTC
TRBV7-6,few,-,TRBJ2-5,CASSLETRRQETQYF,TGTGCCAGCAGCTTAGAGACACGTCGCCAAGAGACCCAGTACTTC
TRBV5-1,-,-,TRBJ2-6,CASSQRGTGANVLTF,TGCGCCAGCAGCCAGAGGGGTACTGGGGCCAACGTCCTGACTTTC
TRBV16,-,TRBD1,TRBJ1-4,CASSQQGGPANEKLFF,TGTGCCAGCAGCCAGCAGGGGGGACCGGCTAATGAAAAACTGTTTTTT
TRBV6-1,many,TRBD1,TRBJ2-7,CASSWTGDEQYF,TGTGCCAGCAGTTGGACAGGGGACGAGCAGTACTTC
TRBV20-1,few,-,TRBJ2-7,CSARATRDSSYEQYF,TGCAGTGCTAGAGCGACTAGGGACAGCTCCTACGAGCAGTACTTC
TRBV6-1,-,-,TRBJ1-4,CASSRTEPNEKLFF,TGTGCCAGCAGTCGGACAGAACCTAATGAAAAACTGTTTTTT
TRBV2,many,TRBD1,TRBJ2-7,CASSEDQADRGYDEQYF,TGTGCCAGCAGTGAAGACCAGGCCGACAGGGGGTACGACGAGCAGTACTTC
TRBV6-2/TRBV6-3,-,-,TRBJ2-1,CASSPRIESIERFF,TGTGCCAGCAGTCCACGGATAGAGAGTATTGAGCGGTTCTTC
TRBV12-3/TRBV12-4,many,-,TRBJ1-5,CASSSDSNQPQHF,TGCGCCAGCAGCTCGGACAGCAATCAGCCCCAGCATTTT
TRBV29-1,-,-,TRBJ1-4,CSVEEGRGGQLFF,TGCAGCGTTGAAGAAGGCAGGGGAGGGCAACTGTTTTTT
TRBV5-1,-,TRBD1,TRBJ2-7,CASSIQGVSYEQYF,TGCGCCAGCAGCATCCAGGGGGTTTCGTACGAGCAGTACTTC
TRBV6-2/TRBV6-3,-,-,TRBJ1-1,CASSYMGRRATEAFF,TGTGCCAGCAGTTACATGGGCCGCCGGGCCACTGAAGCTTTCTTT
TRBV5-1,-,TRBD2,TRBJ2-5,CASSLDPSGGLKETQYF,TGCGCCAGCAGCTTGGATCCTAGCGGGGGGTTAAAAGAGACCCAGTACTTC
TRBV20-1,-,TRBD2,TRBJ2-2,CSAKGAGGAGELFF,TGCAGTGCTAAGGGAGCGGGGGGGGCCGGGGAGCTGTTTTTT
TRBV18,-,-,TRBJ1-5,CASSPWGATGQPQHF,TGTGCCAGCTCCCCGTGGGGGGCGACGGGTCAGCCCCAGCATTTT
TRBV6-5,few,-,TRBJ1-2,CASSYGGDAGYTF,TGTGCCAGCAGTTACGGCGGGGATGCTGGCTACACCTTC
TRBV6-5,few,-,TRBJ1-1,CASSWDGPNTEAFF,TGTGCCAGCAGTTGGGACGGACCAAACACTGAAGCTTTCTTT
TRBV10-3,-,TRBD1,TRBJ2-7,CAISYRDRETYEQYF,TGTGCCATCAGTTACCGGGACAGGGAGACCTACGAGCAGTACTTC
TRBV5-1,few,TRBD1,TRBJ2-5,CASSEFGQGYQETQYF,TGCGCCAGCAGCGAATTTGGACAGGGTTACCAAGAGACCCAGTACTTC
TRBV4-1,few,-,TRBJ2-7,CASSPILNTGSYYYEQYF,TGCGCCAGCAGCCCTATCCTCAATACAGGGTCCTACTACTACGAGCAGTACTTC
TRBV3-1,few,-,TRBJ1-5,CASSQDSSNQPQHF,TGTGCCAGCAGCCAGGACAGTAGCAATCAGCCCCAGCATTTT
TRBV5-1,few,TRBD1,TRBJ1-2,CASSPDRSNYGYTF,TGCGCCAGCAGCCCGGACAGGAGTAACTATGGCTACACCTTC
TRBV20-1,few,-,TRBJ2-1,CSSPGTIGNEQFF,TGCAGTTCCCCCGGGACAATTGGAAATGAGCAGTTCTTC
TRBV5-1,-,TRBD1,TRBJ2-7,CASSLVLETGGFYEQYF,TGCGCCAGCAGCTTGGTTCTAGAGACAGGGGGATTCTACGAGCAGTACTTC
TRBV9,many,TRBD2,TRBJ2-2,CASSVAREGPTGELFF,TGTGCCAGCAGCGTAGCTCGGGAGGGCCCGACCGGGGAGCTGTTTTTT
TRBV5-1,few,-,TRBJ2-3,CASSARGLSDTQYF,TGCGCCAGCAGCGCGCGGGGACTCTCCGATACGCAGTATTTT
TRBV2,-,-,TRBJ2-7,CASSEGTLSHEQYF,TGTGCCAGCAGTGAAGGAACGCTCTCCCACGAGCAGTACTTC
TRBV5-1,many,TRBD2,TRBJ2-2,CASSVGGGTGTGELFF,TGCGCCAGCAGTGTTGGCGGGGGTACGGGCACCGGGGAGCTGTTTTTT